The 24 T cell receptor beta chains given below trace back to one sample, sequenced in a study of T cells in Graves' hyperthyroidism and ophthalmopathy. Regions amplified from RNA transcripts were the TCR beta CDR3 regions. The HTBI set primed first-round TCR CDR3 RT-PCR. MiXCR, applied by TCRdb to the multiplex PCR reads, yields one record per CDR3 protein. The table records roughly 110,000 distinct CDR3 sequences, roughly 15% of them present only once. The sample taken for sequencing was blood. Every receptor here comes from a woman in her fifties or sixties with Graves' hyperthyroidism.

This clonotype was detected ten times or more. The V gene is TRBV7-2, the J gene TRBJ2-5; D may correspond to TRBD1 or TRBD2 (5 bases each). Germline values: CDR1 SGHTA, CDR2 FQGNSA. Between the trimmed V and J ends, which lost 5 bases and 2 bases, there was a span of 9 bases. CDR3 length: 13 amino acids. In DNA form, the CDR3 reads TGTGCCAGCAGCCGGGACCAGCAAGAGACCCAGTACTTC. Translated, it gives CASSRDQQETQYF.

This clonotype was seen at least ten times. CDR3 region: CASSLSLRNTEAFF. Written as DNA, the CDR3 is TGTGCCAGCAGTTTATCGCTGAGGAACACTGAAGCTTTCTTT. V usage is TRBV28 and J usage is TRBJ1-1; unclear D gene. V was pared by 1 base and J by 1 base, with 7 bases between. Germline loops: CDR1 MDHEN, CDR2 SYDVKM. The CDR3 sequence is 14 residues long. The whole variable domain, remainder taken from reference TRBV28 and TRBJ1-1, is DVKVTQSSRYLVKRTGEKVFLECVQDMDHENMFWYRQDPGLGLRLIYFSYDVKMKEKGDIPEGYSVSREKKERFSLILESASTNQTSMYLCASSLSLRNTEAFFGQGTRLTVV.

This clonotype occurred many times. The V gene is TRBV18, the J gene TRBJ1-5; no firm D call. The CDR3 is 15 amino acids. Trimming took off 2 bases at V and 6 bases at J, with 14 bases between the two ends. CDR1 and CDR2 from the germline V gene are KGHSH and LQKENI. CDR3 in amino acids: CASSPDSGSGQPQHF. The DNA for the CDR3 is TGTGCCAGCTCACCAGATTCCGGGTCTGGTCAGCCCCAGCATTTT.

This clonotype was recorded once. This chain joins TRBV11-1 and TRBJ2-2, with TRBD2 matching over 8 bases. With V trimmed by 1 base and J by 4 bases, 8 bases remained unmatched. The CDR3 is 17 amino acids. CDR1 SGHAT and CDR2 FQDESV come from the germline V gene (reference sequence). This CDR3 is CASSLGSGRRGTGELFF. As DNA, the CDR3 is TGTGCCAGCAGCTTAGGAAGCGGGAGAAGGGGCACCGGGGAGCTGTTTTTT.

This clonotype was recorded many times. The chain has TRBV28 and TRBJ1-3; TRBD1 matches at 8 bases. CDR3 length: 16 residues. Germline lookup yields CDR1 MDHEN and CDR2 SYDVKM. The V segment lost 5 bases and the J segment 2 bases; nucleotides outside the gene matches: 8. The CDR3: CASSPTGAPTGNTIYF. The DNA for the CDR3 is TGTGCCAGCAGTCCGACAGGGGCTCCGACTGGAAACACCATATATTTT.

This clonotype was seen repeatedly, ten times or more. The chain has TRBV6-2 or TRBV6-3 and TRBJ2-7; the match to TRBD1 covers 10 bases. V shed 0 bases and J 1 base; nucleotides not matched to a gene: 12. The CDR3 is 19 amino acids. Looked up from germline, CDR1 is MNHEY and CDR2 is SVGEGT. The CDR3 DNA follows: TGTGCCAGCAGTTACTCGATGGCGGGAATGGGACAGGGGTCCTACGAGCAGTACTTC. Residues: CASSYSMAGMGQGSYEQYF.

This clonotype was observed many times. The chain couples TRBV11-2 to TRBJ1-1, with D unclear. Deletions cut 1 base from V and 9 bases from J, with 15 bases between. Germline V CDR1 and CDR2: SGHAT, FQNNGV. This CDR3 is 14 amino acids long. In DNA, the CDR3 is TGTGCCAGCAGCTTAGGTCCTTTAGCAGCGCAAGCTTTCTTT. It is translated as CASSLGPLAAQAFF.

This clonotype was seen at least ten times. The chain joins TRBV5-1 to TRBJ1-1, with TRBD1 as a possible D gene (5 bases). There are 17 residues in the CDR3. Germline V CDR1 and CDR2: SGHRS, YFSETQ. Trimming took 2 bases from V and 1 from J, leaving 18 bases between them. Here the CDR3 DNA reads TGCGCCAGCAGCTTACGACAGCCCCGAGGGAGGAACACTGAAGCTTTCTTT. Residues: CASSLRQPRGRNTEAFF.

This clonotype was observed many times. The V gene is TRBV7-3, the J gene TRBJ2-7, with D possibly being TRBD2 (6 bases). Germline CDR1 is SGHTA and CDR2 is FQGTGA. The V and J ends lost 5 bases and 6 bases respectively, with 20 bases between them. The CDR3 consists of 15 residues. The CDR3 DNA follows: TGTGCCAGCAGCCATCGGGACCTCCCGGGGGTCGAGCAGTACGTC. It yields the protein CASSHRDLPGVEQYV.

This clonotype has a count of ten or more. The chain uses TRBV14 and TRBJ2-5; 10 bases map to TRBD2. After removal of 6 bases from V and 1 base from J, the junction contained 5 bases not matched to a gene. This CDR3 has 15 amino acids. The germline V gene has CDR1 SGHDN and CDR2 FVKESK. CDR3 region: CASRRTSGGQETQYF. In DNA, the CDR3 is TGTGCCAGCAGGCGGACTAGCGGCGGCCAAGAGACCCAGTACTTC.

The sample holds many counts of this clonotype. This chain uses TRBV19 with TRBJ1-2; weak D call: TRBD1 (5 bases). CDR3 size: 13 residues. The germline CDR1 and CDR2 sequences are LNHDA and SQIVND (reference sequence). Trimming cost V 6 bases and J 4 bases, with 12 bases left between them. CDR3 region: CASRTTGSYGYTF. In DNA, the CDR3 is TGTGCCAGTAGAACAACAGGTTCCTATGGCTACACCTTC.

At least ten counts were recorded for this clonotype. This rearrangement joins TRBV13 to TRBJ2-7; TRBD2 matches 12 bases. Germline CDR1 PRHDT, CDR2 FYEKMQ (reference sequence). This CDR3 spans 18 amino acids. After removal of 5 bases from V and 3 bases from J, the junction contained 14 bases not matched to a gene. The CDR3 spells CASSPPLAGGPMGYEQYV. CDR3 coding DNA: TGTGCCAGCAGCCCCCCCCTAGCGGGAGGGCCGATGGGCTACGAGCAGTACGTC.

The sample holds one count of this clonotype. V is TRBV7-9 and J is TRBJ1-2; D remains ambiguous. Per the germline V gene, CDR1 is SEHNR and CDR2 is FQNEAQ (reference sequence). Trimming shortened V by 5 bases and J by 7 bases, and 11 bases separated the two germline ends. The CDR3 runs to 12 residues. The CDR3 region is CASSARWSGYTF. The CDR3 bases are TGTGCCAGCAGCGCCCGGTGGTCTGGCTACACCTTC.

This chain joins TRBV20-1 and TRBJ2-1, with 7 positions matching TRBD2. V was pared by 3 bases and J by 4 bases, with 3 bases of the junction left unmatched. The CDR3 has 13 amino acids. In germline, CDR1 is DFQATT, CDR2 SNEGSKA (reference sequence). DNA for the CDR3: TGCAGTGCTAGCCCTAGCGGTTACAATGAGCAGTTCTTC. Its translation is CSASPSGYNEQFF.

This clonotype appeared a few times. The chain couples TRBV13 to TRBJ2-7; D gene unclear. Germline V CDR1 and CDR2: PRHDT, FYEKMQ (reference sequence). The ends were cut back, 5 bases at V and 3 bases at J, with 11 bases in the middle. CDR3 size: 13 residues. This CDR3 reads CASSDRRGYEQYF. CDR3 in DNA: TGTGCCAGCAGCGATCGGCGTGGCTACGAGCAGTACTTC.

The rearrangement uses TRBV7-6 and TRBJ2-2; D perhaps matches TRBD1 (5 bases). Germline V gene lookup returns CDR1 SGHVS and CDR2 FNYEAQ. The V and J ends lost 5 bases and 0 bases respectively, with 10 bases between them. This CDR3 is 15 amino acids long. The CDR3 region has the DNA TGTGCCAGCAGCCCGGACATCGCGAACACCGGGGAGCTGTTTTTT. It encodes CASSPDIANTGELFF.

A few counts support this clonotype. With a much larger clone just one base away, this may be a read error. J is TRBJ2-1 and V is TRBV7-9; a weak D match, TRBD2 (6 bases). The CDR3 extends over 16 amino acids. From germline, CDR1 is SEHNR and CDR2 FQNEAQ (reference sequence). CDR3 sequence (DNA): TGTGCCAGCAGCCCCCCCCCAGCGGGTTCCTACAATAAGCAGTTCTTC. Protein product: CASSPPPAGSYNKQFF.

A word on this clonotype: A much larger clone sits a single nucleotide away, making a read error possible. The chain recombines TRBV20-1 with TRBJ2-3, with TRBD2 matching 11 bases. This CDR3 comprises 14 residues. V shed 5 bases, J shed 4 bases, and the junction held 5 bases outside the gene matches. Germline values: CDR1 DFQATT, CDR2 SNEGSKA (reference sequence). The CDR3 sequence is CSACTSGSSDTQYF. The DNA of the CDR3 is TGCAGTGCTTGTACTAGCGGGAGTTCAGATACGCAGTATTTT.

The chain carries TRBV28 and TRBJ2-1; D is perhaps TRBD1 or TRBD2 (5 bases each). The V gene lost 6 bases and the J gene lost 0 bases, with 12 bases spanning the gap. CDR3 length: 15 amino acids. Germline V gene lookup returns CDR1 MDHEN and CDR2 SYDVKM. CDR3 DNA: TGTGCCAGCAGCCCCGCAGGGAGCTCCTACAATGAGCAGTTCTTC. Its translation is CASSPAGSSYNEQFF.

This clonotype was counted ten times or more. This chain links TRBV11-2 with TRBJ2-5; D might be TRBD1 (5 bases). With 4 bases removed from V and 5 bases from J, the gap between germline ends came to 14 bases. The germline CDR1 and CDR2 sequences are SGHAT and FQNNGV. The length of the CDR3 is 14 residues. CDR3: CASSWGRAVETQYF. CDR3 coding DNA: TGTGCCAGCAGCTGGGGCCGCGCAGTCGAGACCCAGTACTTC.

In this sample, this clonotype turned up many times. The chain has TRBV19 and TRBJ1-1; D remains unclear. Deletions cut 7 bases from V and 0 bases from J, with 9 bases between. CDR3 size: 13 residues. The germline gives CDR1 LNHDA, CDR2 SQIVND (reference sequence). The chain's CDR3 is CASMEDMNTEAFF. CDR3 in DNA: TGTGCCAGTATGGAGGATATGAACACTGAAGCTTTCTTT.

The gene calls are TRBV5-6 and TRBJ1-2, with 10 bases fitting TRBD1. CDR1 and CDR2 (germline): SGHDT, YYEEEE. The CDR3 is 15 amino acids. Losses at the gene ends were 6 bases for V and 6 bases for J; bases not matched to a gene: 11. The CDR3 sequence: CASTFRDRGLDGYTF. The CDR3, as DNA: TGTGCCAGCACCTTCCGGGACAGGGGTTTGGATGGCTACACCTTC.

This clonotype was counted ten times or more. The chain has TRBV15 and TRBJ2-1; tentatively, D is TRBD2 (5 bases). Germline V gene data show CDR1 as LNHNV and CDR2 as YYDKDF (reference sequence). The CDR3 loop spans 13 amino acids. The V gene lost 0 bases and the J gene lost 9 bases, with 9 bases spanning the gap. The CDR3 DNA follows: TGTGCCACCAGCAGAGATCGGGGTAGTGAGCAGTTCTTC. Residues: CATSRDRGSEQFF.

At least ten counts were recorded for this clonotype. The gene calls are TRBV28 and TRBJ2-5; 9 bases line up with TRBD1. The length of the CDR3 is 14 residues. Germline V lookup: CDR1 MDHEN, CDR2 SYDVKM. V gave up 5 bases and J gave up 3 bases; unmatched junction bases: 4. CDR3 loop: CASSDTGGEETQYF. CDR3 coding DNA: TGTGCCAGCAGTGATACAGGGGGCGAAGAGACCCAGTACTTC.